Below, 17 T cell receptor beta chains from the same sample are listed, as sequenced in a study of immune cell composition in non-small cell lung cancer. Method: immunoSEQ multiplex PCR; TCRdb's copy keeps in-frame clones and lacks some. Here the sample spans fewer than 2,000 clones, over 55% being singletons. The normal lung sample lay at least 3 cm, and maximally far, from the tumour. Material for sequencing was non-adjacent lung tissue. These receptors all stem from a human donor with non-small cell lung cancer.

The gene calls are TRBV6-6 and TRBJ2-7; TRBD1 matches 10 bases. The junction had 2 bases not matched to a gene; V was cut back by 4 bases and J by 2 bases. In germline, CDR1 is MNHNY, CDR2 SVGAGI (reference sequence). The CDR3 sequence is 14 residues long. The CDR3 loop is CASSFGTGAYEQYF. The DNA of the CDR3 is TGTGCCAGCAGTTTCGGGACAGGGGCCTACGAGCAGTACTTC.

This chain's CDR3 is CASSQVSRASGNQETQYF. In DNA form, the CDR3 reads TGCGCCAGCAGCCAAGTGAGTCGGGCTAGCGGGAACCAAGAGACCCAGTACTTC. The genes are TRBV4-1 and TRBJ2-5; 9 nucleotides match TRBD2. This CDR3 is 18 amino acids long. The germline CDR1 and CDR2 sequences are MGHRA and YSYEKL. V trimming: 1 base; J trimming: 0 bases; junction bases outside the gene matches: 9.

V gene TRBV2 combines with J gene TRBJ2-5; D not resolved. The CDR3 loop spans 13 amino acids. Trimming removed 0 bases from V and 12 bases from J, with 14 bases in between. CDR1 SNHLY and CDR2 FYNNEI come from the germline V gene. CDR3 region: CASSEAPPPSEYF. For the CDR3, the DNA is TGTGCCAGCAGTGAAGCGCCCCCCCCATCGGAGTACTTC.

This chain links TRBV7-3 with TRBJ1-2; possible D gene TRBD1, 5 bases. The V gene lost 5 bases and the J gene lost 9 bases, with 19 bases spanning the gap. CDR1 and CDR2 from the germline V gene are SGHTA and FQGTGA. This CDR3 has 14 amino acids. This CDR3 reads CASSRKGGEARYTF. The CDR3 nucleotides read TGTGCCAGCAGCCGAAAGGGAGGGGAGGCGCGCTACACCTTC.

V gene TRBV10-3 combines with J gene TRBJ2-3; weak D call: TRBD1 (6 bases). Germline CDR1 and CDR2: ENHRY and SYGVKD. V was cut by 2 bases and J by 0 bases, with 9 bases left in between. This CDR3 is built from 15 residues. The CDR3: CAISEIDRSTDTQYF. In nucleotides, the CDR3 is TGTGCCATCAGTGAGATCGACAGGAGCACAGATACGCAGTATTTT.

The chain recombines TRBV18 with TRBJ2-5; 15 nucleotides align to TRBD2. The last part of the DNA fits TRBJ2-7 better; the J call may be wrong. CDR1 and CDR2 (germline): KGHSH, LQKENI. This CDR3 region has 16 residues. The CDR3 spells CASSSAGLAGGYEQYF. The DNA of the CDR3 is TGTGCCAGCTCATCTGCGGGACTAGCGGGGGGCTACGAGCAGTACTTC.

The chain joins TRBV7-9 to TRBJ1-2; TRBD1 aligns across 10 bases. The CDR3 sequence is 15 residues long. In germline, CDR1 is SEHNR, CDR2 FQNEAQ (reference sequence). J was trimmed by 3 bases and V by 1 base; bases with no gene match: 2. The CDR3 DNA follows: TGTGCCAGCAGCTTAGGGGACAGGGGATACTATGGCTACACCTTC. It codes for CASSLGDRGYYGYTF.

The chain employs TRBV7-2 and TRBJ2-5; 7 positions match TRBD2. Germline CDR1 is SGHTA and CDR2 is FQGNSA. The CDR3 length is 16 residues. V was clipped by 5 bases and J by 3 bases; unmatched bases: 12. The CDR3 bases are TGTGCCAGCAGCCACTCCGGGACGGGGGGTAAAGAGACCCAGTACTTC. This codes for CASSHSGTGGKETQYF.

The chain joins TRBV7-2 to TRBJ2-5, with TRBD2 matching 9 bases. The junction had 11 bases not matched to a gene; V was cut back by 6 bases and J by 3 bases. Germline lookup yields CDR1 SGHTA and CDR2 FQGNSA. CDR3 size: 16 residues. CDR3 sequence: CASRRARTSEKETQYF. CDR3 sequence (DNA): TGTGCCAGCAGAAGAGCCAGGACTAGCGAAAAAGAGACCCAGTACTTC.

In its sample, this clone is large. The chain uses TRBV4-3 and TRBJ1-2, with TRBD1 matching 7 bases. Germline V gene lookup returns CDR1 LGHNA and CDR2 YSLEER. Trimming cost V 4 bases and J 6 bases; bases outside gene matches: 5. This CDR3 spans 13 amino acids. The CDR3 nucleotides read TGCGCCAGCAGCCCGACAGGGTTAAATGGCTACACCTTC. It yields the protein CASSPTGLNGYTF.

The CDR3 here is CASRTRGREDIQYF. The CDR3 bases are TGTGCCAGTAGGACTAGGGGAAGGGAGGACATTCAGTACTTC. This rearrangement joins TRBV19 to TRBJ2-4; possible D gene TRBD2, 6 bases. The CDR3 extends over 14 amino acids. V gave up 6 bases and J gave up 8 bases, with 17 bases separating them. CDR1 is LNHDA, CDR2 SQIVND, per germline (reference sequence).

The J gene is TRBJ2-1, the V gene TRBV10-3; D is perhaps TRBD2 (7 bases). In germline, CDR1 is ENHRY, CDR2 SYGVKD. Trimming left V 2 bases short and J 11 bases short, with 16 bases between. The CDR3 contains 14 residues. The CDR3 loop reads CAISEAHGGAQQFF. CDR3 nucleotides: TGTGCCATCAGTGAGGCCCATGGGGGGGCTCAGCAGTTCTTC.

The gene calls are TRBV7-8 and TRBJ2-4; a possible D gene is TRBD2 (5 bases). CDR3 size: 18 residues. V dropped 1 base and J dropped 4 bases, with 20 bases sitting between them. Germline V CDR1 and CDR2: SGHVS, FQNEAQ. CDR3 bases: TGTGCCAGCAGCTTAGGGGTCGAACGGGGTTTCAAGAAAAACATTCAGTACTTC. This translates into CASSLGVERGFKKNIQYF.

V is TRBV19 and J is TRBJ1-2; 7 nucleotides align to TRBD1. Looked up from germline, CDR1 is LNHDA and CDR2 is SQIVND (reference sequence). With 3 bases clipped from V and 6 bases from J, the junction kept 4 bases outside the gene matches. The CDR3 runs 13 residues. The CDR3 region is CASSIRQGDGYTF. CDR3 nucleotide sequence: TGTGCCAGTAGTATCAGACAGGGAGATGGCTACACCTTC.

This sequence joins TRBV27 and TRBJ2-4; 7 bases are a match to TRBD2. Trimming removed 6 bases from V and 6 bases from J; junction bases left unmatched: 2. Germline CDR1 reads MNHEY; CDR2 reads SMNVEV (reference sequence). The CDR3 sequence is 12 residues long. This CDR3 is CASRSGGNIQYF. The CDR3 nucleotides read TGTGCCAGCAGGTCGGGGGGAAACATTCAGTACTTC.

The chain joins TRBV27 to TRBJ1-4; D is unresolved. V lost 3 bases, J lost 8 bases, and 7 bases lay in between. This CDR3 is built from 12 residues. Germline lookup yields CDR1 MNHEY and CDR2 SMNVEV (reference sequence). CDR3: CASSFAGEKLFF. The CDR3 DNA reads TGTGCCAGCAGTTTTGCGGGGGAAAAACTGTTTTTT.

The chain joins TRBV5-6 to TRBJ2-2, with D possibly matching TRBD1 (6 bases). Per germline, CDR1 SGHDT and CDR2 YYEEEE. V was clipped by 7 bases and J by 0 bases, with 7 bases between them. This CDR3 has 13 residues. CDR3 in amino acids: CASGGTNTGELFF. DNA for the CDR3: TGTGCCAGCGGGGGCACGAACACCGGGGAGCTGTTTTTT.